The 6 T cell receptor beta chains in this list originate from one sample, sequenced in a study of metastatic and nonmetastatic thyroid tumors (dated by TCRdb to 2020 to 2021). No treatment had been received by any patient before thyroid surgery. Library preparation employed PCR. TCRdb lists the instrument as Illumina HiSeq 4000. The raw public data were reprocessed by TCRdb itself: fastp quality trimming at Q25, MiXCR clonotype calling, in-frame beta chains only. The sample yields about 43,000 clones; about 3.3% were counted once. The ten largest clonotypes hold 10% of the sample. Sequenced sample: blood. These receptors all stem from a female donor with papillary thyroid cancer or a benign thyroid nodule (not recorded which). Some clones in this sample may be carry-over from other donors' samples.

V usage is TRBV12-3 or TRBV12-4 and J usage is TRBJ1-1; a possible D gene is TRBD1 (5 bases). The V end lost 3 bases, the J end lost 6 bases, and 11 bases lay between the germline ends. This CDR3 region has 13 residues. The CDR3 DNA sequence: TGTGCCAGCAGTTTTTTCTCGGGGGCTGAAGCTTTCTTT. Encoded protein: CASSFFSGAEAFF.

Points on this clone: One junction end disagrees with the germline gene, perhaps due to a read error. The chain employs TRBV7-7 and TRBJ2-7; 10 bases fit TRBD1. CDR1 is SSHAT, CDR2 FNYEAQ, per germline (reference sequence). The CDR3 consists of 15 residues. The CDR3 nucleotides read TGTGCTAGCAGCTTAGGGGGACAGGGGATGTTCGAGCAGTACTTC. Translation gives CASSLGGQGMFEQYF.

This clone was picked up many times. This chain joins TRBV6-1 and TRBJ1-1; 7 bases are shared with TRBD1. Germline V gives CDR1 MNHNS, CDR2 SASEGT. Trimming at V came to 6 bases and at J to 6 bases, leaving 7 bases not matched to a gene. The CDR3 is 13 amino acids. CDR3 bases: TGTGCCAGCAGGGAGACAGGGTTGGCTGAAGCTTTCTTT. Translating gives CASRETGLAEAFF.

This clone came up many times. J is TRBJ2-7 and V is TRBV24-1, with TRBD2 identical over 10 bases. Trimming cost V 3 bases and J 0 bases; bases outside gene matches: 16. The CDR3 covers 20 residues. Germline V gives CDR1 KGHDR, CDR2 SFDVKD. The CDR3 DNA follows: TGTGCCACCAGTGATCCCTCACGGGCCAGCGGGAGGGTAAGCTCCTACGAGCAGTACTTC. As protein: CATSDPSRASGRVSSYEQYF.

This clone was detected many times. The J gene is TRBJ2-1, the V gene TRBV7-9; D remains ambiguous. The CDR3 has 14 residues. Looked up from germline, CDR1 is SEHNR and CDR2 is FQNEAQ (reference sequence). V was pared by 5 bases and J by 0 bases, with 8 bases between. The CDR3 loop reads CASSLPSSYNEQFF. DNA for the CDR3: TGTGCCAGCAGCCTACCTAGCTCCTACAATGAGCAGTTCTTC.

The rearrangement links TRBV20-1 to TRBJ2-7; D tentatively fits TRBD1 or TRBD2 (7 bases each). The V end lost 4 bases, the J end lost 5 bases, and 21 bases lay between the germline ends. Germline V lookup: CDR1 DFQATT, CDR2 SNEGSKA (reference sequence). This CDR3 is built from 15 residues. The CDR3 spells CSAIDESRGGHEQYF. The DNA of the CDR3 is TGCAGTGCTATAGATGAAAGCAGGGGGGGACACGAGCAGTACTTC.